One and the same sample provided the 3 T cell receptor beta chains below, sequenced in a study of blood T cells in healthy people across ages. Then a second PCR, running roughly 7 to 11 cycles, was carried out with a sample-barcoded 5' primer and a J-beta primer mix. One entry per CDR3 protein results from TCRdb running MiXCR on the 5' RACE reads. The top ten hold about 30% of the sample, which has around 650,000 distinct CDR3 sequences, 40% to 45% seen once. Sequenced: blood. The source is an older man in good health.

V usage is TRBV4-3 and J usage is TRBJ2-7; 10 nucleotides agree with TRBD1. The germline gives CDR1 LGHNA, CDR2 YSLEER. The CDR3 is 14 amino acids. V was clipped by 1 base and J by 6 bases; unmatched bases: 3. The CDR3 here is CASSQGDRGGEQYF. The CDR3 nucleotides are TGCGCCAGCAGCCAAGGGGACAGGGGCGGCGAGCAGTACTTC.

This clonotype came up once. The chain joins TRBV4-3 to TRBJ2-2; 7 nucleotides agree with TRBD2. The CDR3 is 17 amino acids. Germline CDR1 reads LGHNA; CDR2 reads YSLEER. With 0 bases clipped from V and 4 bases from J, the junction kept 8 bases outside the gene matches. CDR3 residues: CASSQDFRAGVTGELFF. The CDR3 nucleotides read TGCGCCAGCAGCCAAGATTTCAGGGCGGGAGTCACCGGGGAGCTGTTTTTT.

This clonotype was counted only a few times. The gene calls are TRBV7-2 and TRBJ2-5; 7 bases are shared with TRBD1. There are 15 residues in the CDR3. CDR1 is SGHTA and CDR2 is FQGNSA in the germline V gene. With V trimmed by 5 bases and J by 4 bases, 10 bases remained unmatched. Here the CDR3 reads CASSRQGATGETQYF. The CDR3 DNA follows: TGTGCCAGCAGCCGACAGGGAGCGACGGGAGAGACCCAGTACTTC.